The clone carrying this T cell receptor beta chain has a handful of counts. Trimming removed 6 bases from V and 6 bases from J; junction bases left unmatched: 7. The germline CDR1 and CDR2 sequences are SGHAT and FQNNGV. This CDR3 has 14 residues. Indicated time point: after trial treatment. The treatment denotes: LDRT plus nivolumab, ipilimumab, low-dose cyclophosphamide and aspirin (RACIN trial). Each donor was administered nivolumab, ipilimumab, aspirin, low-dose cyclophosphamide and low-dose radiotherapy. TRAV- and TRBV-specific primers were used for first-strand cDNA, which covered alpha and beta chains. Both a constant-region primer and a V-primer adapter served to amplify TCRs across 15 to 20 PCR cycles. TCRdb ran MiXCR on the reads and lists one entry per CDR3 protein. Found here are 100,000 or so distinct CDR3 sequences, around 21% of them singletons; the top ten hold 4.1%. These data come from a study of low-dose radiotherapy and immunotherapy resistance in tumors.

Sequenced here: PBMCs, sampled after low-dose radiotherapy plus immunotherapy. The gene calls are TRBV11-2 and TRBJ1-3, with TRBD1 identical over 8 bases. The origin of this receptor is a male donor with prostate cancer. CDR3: CASRLDRVVNTIYF. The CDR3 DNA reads TGTGCCAGCAGACTGGACAGGGTTGTAAACACCATATATTTT.